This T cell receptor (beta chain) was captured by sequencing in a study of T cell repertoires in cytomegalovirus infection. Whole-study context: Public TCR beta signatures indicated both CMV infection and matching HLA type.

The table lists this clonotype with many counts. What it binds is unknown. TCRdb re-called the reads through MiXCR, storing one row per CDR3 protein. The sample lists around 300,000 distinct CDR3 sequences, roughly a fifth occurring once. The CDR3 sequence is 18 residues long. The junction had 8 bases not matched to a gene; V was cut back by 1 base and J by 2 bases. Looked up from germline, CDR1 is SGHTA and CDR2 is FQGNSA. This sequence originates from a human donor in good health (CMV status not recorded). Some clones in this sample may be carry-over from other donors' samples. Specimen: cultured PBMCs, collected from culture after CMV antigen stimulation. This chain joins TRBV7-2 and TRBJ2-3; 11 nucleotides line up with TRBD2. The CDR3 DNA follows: TGTGCCAGCAGCTTAGGAGTTAGCGGGAGGGGTCTCACAGATACGCAGTATTTT. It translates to CASSLGVSGRGLTDTQYF. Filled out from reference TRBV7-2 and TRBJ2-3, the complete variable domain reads GAGVSQSPSNKVTEKGKDVELRCDPISGHTALYWYRQSLGQGLEFLIYFQGNSAPDKSGLPSDRFSAERTGGSVSTLTIQRTQQEDSAVYLCASSLGVSGRGLTDTQYFGPGTRLTVL.